This entry lists 5 T cell receptor beta chains sequenced from one sample in a study of glioma-infiltrating T cells. Amplification of TCR alpha and beta CDR3 regions from RNA used iRepertoire nested multiplex PCR. TCRdb used MiXCR to reprocess the multiplex PCR reads, holding one entry per CDR3 protein. Found here are some 93,000 distinct CDR3 sequences, around 42% of them singletons; the top ten hold approximately 38%. The sample taken for sequencing was glioma tissue, nonneoplastic brain tissue, or PBMCs (not recorded which). These receptor sequences come from a human donor with low-grade glioma or glioblastoma, undergoing nonglioma brain surgery, or in good health (not recorded which).

This clonotype was recorded once. Sequence at one end of the junction differs from germline and may be a read error. The chain is built from TRBV20-1 and TRBJ1-1; 8 bases are shared with TRBD1. This CDR3 is 13 amino acids long. The germline gives CDR1 DFQATT, CDR2 SNEGSKA (reference sequence). The CDR3 nucleotides are TGCGGTGCCCTTGGACAGGGAGACACTGAAGCTTTCTTT. Amino acids: CGALGQGDTEAFF.

In regard to this clonotype: A much more abundant neighbour one base away suggests this may be a read error. The chain has TRBV5-1 and TRBJ2-1, with 8 bases fitting TRBD1. Germline V lookup: CDR1 SGHRS, CDR2 YFSETQ. The CDR3 runs to 15 residues. V was clipped by 5 bases and J by 8 bases; unmatched bases: 12. In DNA, the CDR3 is TGCGCCAGCAGACCTCAGGGGGCGAGCGTCGATGAGCAGTTCTTC. This gives the protein CASRPQGASVDEQFF.

This clonotype was observed at least ten times. V and J are TRBV11-3 and TRBJ2-2, with TRBD2 identical over 8 bases. The V and J ends lost 7 bases and 4 bases, in that order; junction bases with no gene match: 5. Germline V lookup: CDR1 SGHNT, CDR2 YENEEA. The CDR3 loop spans 14 amino acids. CDR3: CASTGGGRTGELFF. The CDR3 DNA reads as TGTGCCAGCACCGGGGGGGGACGCACCGGGGAGCTGTTTTTT.

As regards this clonotype: The germline gene is not matched at one end of the junction; a read error may be the cause. The V call is TRBV6-5, the J call TRBJ1-2; no clear D. The CDR3 is made up of 13 amino acids. Germline V lookup: CDR1 MNHEY, CDR2 SVGAGI. CDR3 loop: CASGYSSDLGYTF. The CDR3 coding sequence is TGTGCCAGCGGTTACTCCTCTGACCTGGGCTACACCTTC.

This sequence joins TRBV7-9 and TRBJ2-1; 12 bases agree with TRBD2. With V trimmed by 5 bases and J by 5 bases, 13 bases remained unmatched. This CDR3 has 18 residues. Germline V gene data show CDR1 as SEHNR and CDR2 as FQNEAQ (reference sequence). The CDR3, as DNA: TGTGCCAGCAGCAGAGGTGGACTAGCGGGAAGGCGCAACAATGAGCAGTTCTTC. Amino acids: CASSRGGLAGRRNNEQFF.